Listed below are T cell receptor beta chains from one sample, sequenced in a study of PD-1 blockade in classical Hodgkin lymphoma. Profiled with immunoSEQ multiplex PCR; TCRdb holds only in-frame clones, not every one. The top ten clones hold over 8% of a sample with about 93,000 clones, around 80% of them seen once. Here the sequenced sample was peripheral blood mononuclear cells (PBMCs), taken before the fourth cycle of nivolumab. These receptors were taken from a human donor with classical Hodgkin lymphoma. The conserved cysteine and the conserved F or W are not part of the CDR3 here. D genes are given only for firm matches. For some rows the clone size is stated as once, few or many, or as a class when expanded; others skip it.

D gene | V gene | clone size | CDR3 length | CDR3 protein
- | TRBV6-5 | once | 14 | ASSYTSPRSNQPQH
- | TRBV10-3 | - | 9 | AISDGEGQY
- | TRBV5-4 | many | 11 | ASSPTGGETQY
- | TRBV7-3 | few | 12 | ASSNGQLNTEAF
- | TRBV27 | - | 13 | ASSHRQGGKNIQY
- | TRBV7-2 | - | 13 | ASSFRAGGNQPQH
- | TRBV4-2 | - | 14 | ASSQLTGGSPGELF
TRBD1 | TRBV9 | - | 12 | ASSLGQGADTQY
TRBD1 | TRBV5-4 | - | 14 | ASSEGQGISNQPQH
- | TRBV4-1 | - | 13 | ASSQDPAALEKLF
TRBD2 | TRBV2 | - | 13 | ASSRGGRDSYEQY
- | TRBV19 | - | 13 | ASSDRGLVSDTQY
- | TRBV18 | few | 10 | ASSLAVYEQY
- | TRBV4-1 | - | 16 | ASSQDWGAEGYSYEQY
TRBD2 | TRBV6-1 | - | 16 | ASSGGLAGAQKVVEQY
- | TRBV4-1 | - | 16 | ASSQGLGAGAPQETQY
TRBD2 | TRBV27 | few | 12 | ATLAGGLGNEQF
- | TRBV4-1 | - | 12 | ASSQTPFQETQY
TRBD1 | TRBV27 | - | 14 | ASSFLGQGTKNEQF
- | TRBV7-9 | few | 9 | ASSPRYEQY
- | TRBV5-5 | - | 12 | ASSFLVMNTEAF
TRBD2 | TRBV27 | once | 15 | ASSLSIRAGGPNEQY
TRBD1 | TRBV7-8 | - | 16 | ASSLRRDRPISTDTQY
- | TRBV19 | - | 12 | ASSIRQSNQPQH
TRBD1 | TRBV2 | - | 14 | ASSVASDRGGSPLH
- | TRBV18 | - | 10 | ASSPGGPTQY
TRBD2 | TRBV6-6 | - | 13 | ASTPGRGRSDTQY
TRBD2 | TRBV5-8 | - | 15 | ASSLVDQAGLYNEQF
- | TRBV6-1 | - | 9 | ASTWTVAAF
- | TRBV18 | - | 12 | ASSPRGPQETQY
TRBD2 | TRBV6-6 | few | 12 | ASSSGLVVETQY
- | TRBV19 | once | 14 | ASSIDYDRTHYGYT
TRBD2 | TRBV27 | - | 17 | ASRPPSGSGRRAKETQY
- | TRBV11-3 | - | 11 | ASSLERDGEQF
TRBD1 | TRBV29-1 | - | 11 | SGQGQMNTEAF
- | TRBV6-5 | - | 11 | ASSASRAGEAF
TRBD2 | TRBV10-3 | - | 13 | AIRETSGGTDTQY
- | TRBV5-1 | - | 10 | ASGLTPDTQY
- | TRBV4-1 | - | 13 | ASSATLGVQETQY
- | TRBV6-1 | - | 12 | ASSEVVAWQPQH
- | TRBV19 | - | 13 | ASSIVGQDAGELF
- | TRBV9 | - | 15 | ASSALLRQDSYNEQF
TRBD2 | TRBV7-3 | - | 13 | ASSPTSGGYQELF
- | TRBV7-9 | - | 11 | ASSLGGEDGYT
TRBD1 | TRBV30 | - | 11 | AWRTGSGNTIY
TRBD2 | TRBV10-3 | - | 13 | AISESGGYQETQY
- | TRBV6-6 | few | 10 | ASRAYNQPQH
- | TRBV28 | once | 9 | ASSERYEQY
TRBD1 | TRBV28 | - | 15 | ASSSWDRGPEYNIQY
- | TRBV6-5 | - | 12 | ASSSSQGGTEAF
- | TRBV19 | - | 12 | ASSMWGFDQPQH
- | TRBV18 | few | 12 | ASSAGTGQETQY
TRBD1 | TRBV27 | - | 12 | ASRPTGGTGELF
- | TRBV4-1 | - | 15 | ASSQDRVGRWNTEAF
- | TRBV6-5 | few | 10 | ASRISDSEAF
TRBD1 | TRBV10-3 | - | 13 | AIRPAGGEDQPQH
- | TRBV19 | - | 11 | ASSLDRQYEQY
TRBD2 | TRBV29-1 | - | 13 | SVPLAGSNTDTQY
TRBD2 | TRBV11-3 | - | 16 | ASSPGGWLAGGLETQY